This TCR beta chain was recovered during a study of blood T cells in healthy people across ages. The V and J ends lost 1 base and 0 bases respectively, with 15 bases between them. The germline V gene has CDR1 KGHSH and CDR2 LQKENI. This CDR3 has 18 amino acids. Using a J-beta primer mix together with a sample-barcoded 5' primer, a second PCR was run for roughly 6 to 12 cycles. Researchers report that each sample yielded at least 2.5 million CDR3-containing paired-end reads. One entry per CDR3 protein results from TCRdb running MiXCR on the 5' RACE reads. The sample carries 600,000 to 1,000,000 distinct CDR3 sequences, approximately 25% recorded once. Ranging in age from about 6 to 100, the donors were healthy Caucasian individuals from Russia. The data were also submitted as part of a second study, on T cells of mothers and their children.

Sequencing used blood. This chain joins TRBV18 and TRBJ1-4; D remains unclear. This receptor was identified in a boy younger than 18 in good health. CDR3 sequence: CASSPLRLTLATNEKLFF. CDR3 sequence (DNA): TGTGCCAGCTCACCACTTCGGCTTACACTTGCAACTAATGAAAAACTGTTTTTT.